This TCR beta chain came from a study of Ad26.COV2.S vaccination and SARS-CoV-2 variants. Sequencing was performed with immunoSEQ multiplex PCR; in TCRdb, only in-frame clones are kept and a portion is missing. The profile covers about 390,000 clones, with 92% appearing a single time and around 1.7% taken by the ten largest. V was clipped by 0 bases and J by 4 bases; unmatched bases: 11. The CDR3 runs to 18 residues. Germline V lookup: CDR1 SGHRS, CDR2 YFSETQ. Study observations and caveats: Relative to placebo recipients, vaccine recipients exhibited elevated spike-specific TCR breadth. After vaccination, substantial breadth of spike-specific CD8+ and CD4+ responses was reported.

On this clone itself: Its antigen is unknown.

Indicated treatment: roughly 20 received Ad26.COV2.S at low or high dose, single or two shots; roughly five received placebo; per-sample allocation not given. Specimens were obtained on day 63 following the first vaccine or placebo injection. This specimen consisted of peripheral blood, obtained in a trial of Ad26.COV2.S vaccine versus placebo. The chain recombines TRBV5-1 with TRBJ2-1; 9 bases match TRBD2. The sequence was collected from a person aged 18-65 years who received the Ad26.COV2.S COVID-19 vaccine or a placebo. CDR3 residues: CASSLDPQLAGPYNEQFF. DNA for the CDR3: TGCGCCAGCAGCTTGGACCCTCAACTAGCGGGCCCTTACAATGAGCAGTTCTTC. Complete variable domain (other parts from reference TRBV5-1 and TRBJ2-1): KAGVTQTPRYLIKTRGQQVTLSCSPISGHRSVSWYQQTPGQGLQFLFEYFSETQRNKGNFPGRFSGRQFSNSRSEMNVSTLELGDSALYLCASSLDPQLAGPYNEQFFGPGTRLTVL.